One sample yielded the 16 T cell receptor beta chains listed below, sequenced in a study of cytomegalovirus exposure and HLA in healthy donors. Sequencing used immunoSEQ multiplex PCR; TCRdb keeps in-frame clones, though not all of them. The sample shows fewer than 100,000 clones, approximately 91% of them seen only once. The sequenced material came from PBMCs. The receptors shown here come from a man between 25 and 39 years old in good health and CMV-seronegative.

CDR3 loop: CASSQVGPQGASETQYF. CDR3 sequence (DNA): TGTGCCAGCAGCCAAGTTGGCCCACAGGGGGCTTCTGAGACCCAGTACTTC. The chain is built from TRBV4-2 and TRBJ2-5, with 9 bases fitting TRBD1. V lost 1 base and J lost 5; bases outside the gene matches: 11. From germline, CDR1 is LGHNA and CDR2 YNFKEQ. CDR3 length: 17 amino acids.

The V and J genes are TRBV6-6 and TRBJ1-4; D call uncertain. Trimming pared 2 bases from V and 0 bases from J, leaving 7 bases between. CDR3 length equals 15 residues. Germline V lookup: CDR1 MNHNY, CDR2 SVGAGI (reference sequence). CDR3 amino acids: CASSYQKTTNEKLFF. The CDR3 nucleotides are TGTGCCAGCAGTTACCAGAAAACAACTAATGAAAAACTGTTTTTT.

This CDR3 reads CASSLDTSNTDTQYF. The CDR3 bases are TGTGCCAGCAGTTTGGACACAAGTAACACAGATACGCAGTATTTT. This chain joins TRBV27 and TRBJ2-3; tentatively, D is TRBD1 (5 bases). Deletions cut 3 bases from V and 2 bases from J, with 12 bases between. The CDR3 spans 15 residues. Per germline, CDR1 MNHEY and CDR2 SMNVEV (reference sequence).

The V call is TRBV2, the J call TRBJ2-5, with 8 nucleotides matching TRBD2. The CDR3 consists of 14 residues. Per germline, CDR1 SNHLY and CDR2 FYNNEI. Germline trimming cut 6 bases from V and 5 bases from J; bases unmatched to any gene: 8. The chain's CDR3 is CASSPGGTWETQYF. The DNA of the CDR3 is TGTGCCAGCAGCCCGGGGGGGACGTGGGAGACCCAGTACTTC. Using reference TRBV2 and TRBJ2-5 for the parts outside the CDR3, the full variable domain is EPEVTQTPSHQVTQMGQEVILRCVPISNHLYFYWYRQILGQKVEFLVSFYNNEISEKSEIFDDQFSVERPDGSNFTLKIRSTKLEDSAMYFCASSPGGTWETQYFGPGTRLLVL.

The chain joins TRBV4-2 to TRBJ2-7, with 7 bases lining up with TRBD1. Germline V gene sequence: CDR1 LGHNA, CDR2 YNFKEQ. This CDR3 comprises 16 residues. Unmatched junction bases numbered 6, after V lost 1 base and J lost 0 bases. Here the CDR3 reads CASSQVGTDNSYEQYF. In DNA form, the CDR3 reads TGTGCCAGCAGCCAAGTAGGGACAGACAACTCCTACGAGCAGTACTTC.

This sequence joins TRBV6-1 and TRBJ1-5, with TRBD1 matching 7 bases. This CDR3 has 15 residues. V shed 3 bases, J shed 4 bases, and the junction held 6 bases outside the gene matches. Germline V gene data show CDR1 as MNHNS and CDR2 as SASEGT. In DNA, the CDR3 is TGTGCCAGCAGTGAGATGGCAGGGGGGAATCAGCCCCAGCATTTT. Its translation: CASSEMAGGNQPQHF.

The rearrangement links TRBV5-8 to TRBJ2-2; D perhaps matches TRBD2 (6 bases). The V end lost 6 bases, the J end lost 2 bases, and 17 bases lay between the germline ends. CDR1 and CDR2 from the germline V gene are SGHTS and YDEGEE. CDR3 length: 16 amino acids. CDR3 in DNA: TGTGCCAGCAACCCTCTCGGGAGAAGCAACACCGGGGAGCTGTTTTTT. This translates into CASNPLGRSNTGELFF.

The chain uses TRBV28 and TRBJ2-4; 9 nucleotides agree with TRBD1. CDR3 length: 16 amino acids. V trimming: 1 base; J trimming: 1 base; junction bases outside the gene matches: 2. Germline-derived CDR1 and CDR2 are MDHEN and SYDVKM. This CDR3 reads CASSLLQGAAKNIQYF. CDR3 DNA sequence: TGTGCCAGCAGTTTATTACAGGGGGCTGCCAAAAACATTCAGTACTTC.

The V gene is TRBV6-1, the J gene TRBJ2-4, with D unresolved. This CDR3 is 16 amino acids long. The germline V gene has CDR1 MNHNS and CDR2 SASEGT. Trimming left V 2 bases short and J 0 bases short, with 11 bases between. Here the CDR3 reads CASSEPHLLAKNIQYF. The DNA of the CDR3 is TGTGCCAGCAGTGAACCTCACCTACTAGCCAAAAACATTCAGTACTTC.

V is TRBV7-3 and J is TRBJ2-1, with 9 positions matching TRBD2. The CDR3 has 15 amino acids. Germline CDR1 is SGHTA and CDR2 is FQGTGA. J gave up 3 bases and V 4 bases, and 4 bases lay outside the gene matches. As DNA, the CDR3 is TGTGCCAGCAGCTACGAAGCGGGAGGCTACAATGAGCAGTTCTTC. Its translation is CASSYEAGGYNEQFF.

With respect to this clone: The junction shows a germline mismatch at one end, possibly a read error. The chain recombines TRBV29-1 with TRBJ1-1; unclear D gene. The CDR3 consists of 11 residues. Germline V CDR1 and CDR2: SQVTM, ANQGSEA. The CDR3 DNA follows: TGCAGCGTTGAACTGGTTGGGCCATCGAGTTTT. Translated, it gives CSVELVGPSSF.

The V gene is TRBV30, the J gene TRBJ2-1; 9 nucleotides align to TRBD2. CDR1 and CDR2 from the germline V gene are GTSNPN and SVGIG (reference sequence). This CDR3 has 14 residues. V lost 4 bases to trimming and J lost 7 bases; unmatched junction nucleotides: 8. The CDR3 nucleotides read TGTGCCTGGACCGGCGGGAGGGCCTTTAATGAGCAGTTCTTC. Amino acids: CAWTGGRAFNEQFF. The full variable domain, its missing parts supplied by reference TRBV30 and TRBJ2-1, is SQTIHQWPATLVQPVGSPLSLECTVEGTSNPNLYWYRQAAGRGLQLLFYSVGIGQISSEVPQNLSASRPQDRQFILSSKKLLLSDSGFYLCAWTGGRAFNEQFFGPGTRLTVL.

This clone has only a few counts. The V and J genes are TRBV6-6 and TRBJ1-2; 7 nucleotides agree with TRBD1. Trimming at V came to 6 bases and at J to 6 bases, leaving 7 bases not matched to a gene. This CDR3 is built from 13 residues. The germline CDR1 and CDR2 sequences are MNHNY and SVGAGI (reference sequence). The CDR3 nucleotides read TGTGCCAGCAGCCCGGGACAGACAAATGGCTACACCTTC. This sequence encodes CASSPGQTNGYTF.

This chain links TRBV28 with TRBJ1-5; D may be TRBD1 (6 bases). CDR1 and CDR2 (germline): MDHEN, SYDVKM. The CDR3 contains 12 residues. V lost 8 bases and J 11 bases, leaving 16 bases between the germline ends. The DNA of the CDR3 is TGTGCCAGCGTGGGGGCCCCAGGGACCCAGCATTTT. Its translation is CASVGAPGTQHF.

The table lists this clone with a count of one. The J gene is TRBJ2-5, the V gene TRBV7-2, with 11 bases identical to TRBD1. Germline V gene lookup returns CDR1 SGHTA and CDR2 FQGNSA. With V trimmed by 5 bases and J by 1 base, 12 bases remained unmatched. This CDR3 contains 18 residues. This CDR3 is CASSTPFPGTGGQETQYF. Written as DNA, the CDR3 is TGTGCCAGCAGCACCCCATTTCCCGGGACAGGGGGCCAAGAGACCCAGTACTTC.

J is TRBJ2-7 and V is TRBV19, with D tentatively TRBD1 (6 bases). Trimming removed 4 bases at V and 6 bases at J, with 10 bases between. The CDR3 totals 12 residues. Germline V lookup: CDR1 LNHDA, CDR2 SQIVND (reference sequence). Written as DNA, the CDR3 is TGTGCCAGTAGTACAAAACAGGGCGAGCAGTACTTC. As protein: CASSTKQGEQYF.